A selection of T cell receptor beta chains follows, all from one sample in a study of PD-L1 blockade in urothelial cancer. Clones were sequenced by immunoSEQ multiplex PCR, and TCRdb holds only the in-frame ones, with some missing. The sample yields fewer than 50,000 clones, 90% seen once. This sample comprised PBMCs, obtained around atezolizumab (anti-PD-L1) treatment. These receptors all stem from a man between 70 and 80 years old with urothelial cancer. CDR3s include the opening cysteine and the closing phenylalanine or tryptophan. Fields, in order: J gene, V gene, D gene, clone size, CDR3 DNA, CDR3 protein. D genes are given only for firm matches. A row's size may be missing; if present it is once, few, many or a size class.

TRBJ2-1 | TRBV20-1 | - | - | TGCAGTGCTAGAGTAGCGGAGCAGTTCTTC | CSARVAEQFF
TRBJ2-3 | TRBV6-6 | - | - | TGTGCCAGCTCGGGGTCTGGCGGTAGCACAGATACGCAGTATTTT | CASSGSGGSTDTQYF
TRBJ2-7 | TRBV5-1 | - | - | TGCGCCAGCAGCTTGGACGGGGAGCAGTACTTC | CASSLDGEQYF
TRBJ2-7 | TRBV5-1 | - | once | TGCGCCAGCAGCTTGGCCGGACAGCCTGAATTCGAGCAGTACTTC | CASSLAGQPEFEQYF
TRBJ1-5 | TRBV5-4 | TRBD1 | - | TGTGCCAGCAGCTCACAGGGGGACAATCAGCCCCAGCATTTT | CASSSQGDNQPQHF
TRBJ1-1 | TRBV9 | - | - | TGTGCCAGCAGCGTAACCGGACAGAACACTGAAGCTTTCTTT | CASSVTGQNTEAFF
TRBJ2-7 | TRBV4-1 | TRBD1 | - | TGCGCCAGCAGCCAAGTCGGGCGGACAGGGGCTTACGAGCAGTACTTC | CASSQVGRTGAYEQYF
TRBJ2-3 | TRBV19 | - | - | TGTGCCAGTAGAGGGCTAGCCTTGAGTGGCACAGATACGCAGTATTTT | CASRGLALSGTDTQYF
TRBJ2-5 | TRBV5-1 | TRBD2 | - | TGCGCCAGCAGCTTGACAGCGGGAGTGGGAGAGACCCAGTACTTC | CASSLTAGVGETQYF
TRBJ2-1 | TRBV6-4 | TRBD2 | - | TGTGCCAGCAGTGCACTAGCGGGAGCTTGGAATGAGCAGTTCTTC | CASSALAGAWNEQFF
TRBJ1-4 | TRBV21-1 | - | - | TGTGCCAGCAGCAAAGGGCAGGGGGCAGGTGAAAAACTGTTTTTT | CASSKGQGAGEKLFF
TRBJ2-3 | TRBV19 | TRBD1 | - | TGTGCCAGTAGCGAAAAGCGGACAGGGGAAGAGTATTTT | CASSEKRTGEEYF
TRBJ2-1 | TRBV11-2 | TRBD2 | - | TGTGCCAGCAGCCTTTTAGCGGGAGGGAACAATGAGCAGTTCTTC | CASSLLAGGNNEQFF
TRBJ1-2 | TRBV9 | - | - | TGTGCCAGCAGCGTAGGGGCAGTAGCGATCTATGGCTACACCTTC | CASSVGAVAIYGYTF
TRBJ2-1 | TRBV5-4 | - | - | TGTGCCAGCACCTCCGGCAGGGGGGCGTTCAATGAGCAGTTCTTC | CASTSGRGAFNEQFF
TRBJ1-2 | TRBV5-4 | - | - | TGTGCCAGCAGCTGGGGGGGGCTCTCCAACTATGGCTACACCTTC | CASSWGGLSNYGYTF
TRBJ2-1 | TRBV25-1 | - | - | TGTGCCAGCAGTGAAAGGCGGGGACTCTCCTACAATGAGCAGTTCTTC | CASSERRGLSYNEQFF
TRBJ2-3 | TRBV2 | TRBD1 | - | TGTGCCAGCAGTGACAGGGGGCTAACAGATACGCAGTATTTT | CASSDRGLTDTQYF
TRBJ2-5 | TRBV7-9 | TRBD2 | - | TGTGCCAGCAGCTACGGACTAGCGGGACGGCTAGAGACCCAGTACTTC | CASSYGLAGRLETQYF
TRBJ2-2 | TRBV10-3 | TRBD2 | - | TGTGCCATCACCGGACTAGCGGGACCCCTGAACACCGGGGAGCTGTTTTTT | CAITGLAGPLNTGELFF
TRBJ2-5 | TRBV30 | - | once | TGTGCCTGGAGTGTGGGCGAGACCCAGTACTTC | CAWSVGETQYF
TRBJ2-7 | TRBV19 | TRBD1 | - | TGTGCCAGTAGTATAGAACAGGGGCCCTACGAGCAGTACTTC | CASSIEQGPYEQYF
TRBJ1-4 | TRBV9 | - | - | TGTGCCAGCAGCCAACAAGGGGAAACTAATGAAAAACTGTTTTTT | CASSQQGETNEKLFF
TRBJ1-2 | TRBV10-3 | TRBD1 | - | TGTGCCATCGGGACAGGGGGAGGACGTGGCTACACCTTC | CAIGTGGGRGYTF
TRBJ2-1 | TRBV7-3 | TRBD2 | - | TGTGCCAGCAGCTTTGGACTAGCGGTGGGCAATGAGCAGTTCTTC | CASSFGLAVGNEQFF
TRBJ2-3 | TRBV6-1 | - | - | TGTGCCAGCAGTGAAGTAGGGGGAAGGGATACGCAGTATTTT | CASSEVGGRDTQYF
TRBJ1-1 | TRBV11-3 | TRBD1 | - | TGTGCCAGCAGCTTGGGACAGGGTACTGAAGCTTTCTTT | CASSLGQGTEAFF
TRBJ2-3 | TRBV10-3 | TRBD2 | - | TGTGCCATCAGTGACCGACTAGCGGGAGGACCTAGCACAGATACGCAGTATTTT | CAISDRLAGGPSTDTQYF
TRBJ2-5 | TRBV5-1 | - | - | TGCGCCAGCAGCTTGGGGGTCCGGAGGGAGAGGGGAGAGACCCAGTACTTC | CASSLGVRRERGETQYF
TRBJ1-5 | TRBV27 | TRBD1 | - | TGTGCCAGCAGTCGAGTCGGACAGGGGCCGAATCAGCCCCAGCATTTT | CASSRVGQGPNQPQHF
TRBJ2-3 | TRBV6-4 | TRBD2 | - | TGTGCCAGCAGCCGCACCGGGACTAGCGGGAGCACAGATACGCAGTATTTT | CASSRTGTSGSTDTQYF
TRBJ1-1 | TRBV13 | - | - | TGTGCCAGCAGCTTATATGGACAGAGGAACACTGAAGCTTTCTTT | CASSLYGQRNTEAFF
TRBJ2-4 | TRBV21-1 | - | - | TGTGCCAGCAGCAACTGCGGGGGAGAAAACATTCAGTACTTC | CASSNCGGENIQYF
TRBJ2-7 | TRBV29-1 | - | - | TGCAGCGTTGGAGGGGGGGTGGGATCCTACGAGCAGTACTTC | CSVGGGVGSYEQYF
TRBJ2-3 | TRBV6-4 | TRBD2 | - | TGTGCCAGCAGCGCGGGAGAGGTCACAGATACGCAGTATTTT | CASSAGEVTDTQYF
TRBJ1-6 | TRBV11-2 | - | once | TGTGCCAGCAGCTTAGAGACGGGTTCACCCCTCCACTTT | CASSLETGSPLHF
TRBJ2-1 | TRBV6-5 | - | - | TGTGCCAGCAGAAGCCTAGCTGAATACAATGAGCAGTTCTTC | CASRSLAEYNEQFF
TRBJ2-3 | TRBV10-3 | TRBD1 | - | TGTGCCATCAGTATAACGGGACAGCCCACAGATACGCAGTATTTT | CAISITGQPTDTQYF
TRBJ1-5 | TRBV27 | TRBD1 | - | TGTGCCAGCAGTTTATCGGGGACAGACAATCAGCCCCAGCATTTT | CASSLSGTDNQPQHF
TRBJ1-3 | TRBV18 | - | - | TGTGCCAGCTCACCACAGCGGTTTGACGCTGGAAACACCATATATTTT | CASSPQRFDAGNTIYF
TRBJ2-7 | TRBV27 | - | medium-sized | TGTGCCAGCGGTCCTCGAGCCTACGAGCAGTACTTC | CASGPRAYEQYF
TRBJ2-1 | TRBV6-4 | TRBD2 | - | TGTGCCAGCCGACTGACTAGCGGAGGTTACAATGAGCAGTTCTTC | CASRLTSGGYNEQFF
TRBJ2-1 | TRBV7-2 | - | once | TGTGCCAGCAGCTTATTTTGGGACTTTGCCTACAATGAGCAGTTCTTC | CASSLFWDFAYNEQFF
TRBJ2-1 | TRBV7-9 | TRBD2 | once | TGTGCCAGCAGCTTCGACCCCGGGGGGGGTGAGCAGTTCTTC | CASSFDPGGGEQFF
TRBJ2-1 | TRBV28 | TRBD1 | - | TGTGCCAGCAGTTCCGGGACAGGGGGTACCTACAATGAGCAGTTCTTC | CASSSGTGGTYNEQFF